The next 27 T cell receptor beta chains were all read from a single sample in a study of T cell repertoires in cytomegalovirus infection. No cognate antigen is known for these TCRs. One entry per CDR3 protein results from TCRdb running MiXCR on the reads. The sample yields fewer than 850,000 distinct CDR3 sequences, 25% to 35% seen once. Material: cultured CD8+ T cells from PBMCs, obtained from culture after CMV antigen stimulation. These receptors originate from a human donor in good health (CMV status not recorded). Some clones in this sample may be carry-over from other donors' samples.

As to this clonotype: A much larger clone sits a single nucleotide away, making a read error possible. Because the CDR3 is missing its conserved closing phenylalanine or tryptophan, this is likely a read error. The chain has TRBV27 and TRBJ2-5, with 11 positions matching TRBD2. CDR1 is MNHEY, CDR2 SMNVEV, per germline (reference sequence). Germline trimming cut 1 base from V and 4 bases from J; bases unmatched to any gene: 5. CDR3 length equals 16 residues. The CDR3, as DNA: TGTGCCAGCAGTTTATTAGCGGGGGGGCCTGGAGAGACCCAGTACTAC. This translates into CASSLLAGGPGETQYY.

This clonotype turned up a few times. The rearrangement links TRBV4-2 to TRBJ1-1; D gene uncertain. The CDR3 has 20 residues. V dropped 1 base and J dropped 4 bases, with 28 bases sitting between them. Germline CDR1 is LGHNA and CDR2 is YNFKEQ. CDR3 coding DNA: TGTGCCAGCAGCCAAGCTTCCGTAGGGCCAGCCGCCCCAGGAGGCACTGAAGCTTTCTTT. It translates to CASSQASVGPAAPGGTEAFF.

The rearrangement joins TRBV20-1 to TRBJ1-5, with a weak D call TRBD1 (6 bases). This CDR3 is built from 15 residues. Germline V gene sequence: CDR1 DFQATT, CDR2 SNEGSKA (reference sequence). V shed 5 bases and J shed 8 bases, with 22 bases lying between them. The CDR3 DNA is TGCAGTGCTGGTGATCCCGGGACAACGGGGGAGCCCCAGCATTTT. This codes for CSAGDPGTTGEPQHF.

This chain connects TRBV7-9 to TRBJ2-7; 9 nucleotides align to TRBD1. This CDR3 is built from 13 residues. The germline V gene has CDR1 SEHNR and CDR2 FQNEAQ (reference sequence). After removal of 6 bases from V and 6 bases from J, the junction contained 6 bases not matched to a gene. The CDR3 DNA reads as TGTGCCAGCAGGCCTACAGGGGGCAGCGAGCAGTACTTC. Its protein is CASRPTGGSEQYF.

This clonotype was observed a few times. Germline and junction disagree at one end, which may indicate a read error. Written as DNA, the CDR3 is TGTGCTAGCAGCTTAGAGGCGGTCAGTTATAATTCGCCCCTCCACTTT. Translated, it gives CASSLEAVSYNSPLHF. The V call is TRBV7-8, the J call TRBJ1-6; no reliable D call. Germline loops: CDR1 SGHVS, CDR2 FQNEAQ. The CDR3 has 16 residues.

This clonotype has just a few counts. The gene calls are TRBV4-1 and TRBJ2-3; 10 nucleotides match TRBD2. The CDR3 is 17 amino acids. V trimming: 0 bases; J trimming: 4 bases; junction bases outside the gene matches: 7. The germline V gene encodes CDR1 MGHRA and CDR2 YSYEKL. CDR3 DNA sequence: TGCGCCAGCAGCCAAGAGTCCCTAGCGGGGGCCGCAGATACGCAGTATTTT. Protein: CASSQESLAGAADTQYF.

CDR3 loop: CASSEYYGAYNEQFF. The CDR3 DNA follows: TGTGCCAGCAGTGAATATTACGGGGCTTACAATGAGCAGTTCTTC. The chain recombines TRBV25-1 with TRBJ2-1, with D possibly being TRBD1 or TRBD2 (5 bases each). CDR1 is MGHDK and CDR2 is SYGVNS in the germline V gene. CDR3 length: 15 amino acids. V was pared by 0 bases and J by 4 bases, with 10 bases between.

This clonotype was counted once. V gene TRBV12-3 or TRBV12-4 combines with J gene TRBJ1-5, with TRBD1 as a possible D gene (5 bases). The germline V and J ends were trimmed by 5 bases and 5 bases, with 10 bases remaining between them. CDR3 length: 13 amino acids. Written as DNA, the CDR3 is TGTGCCAGCAGTAGAGAAGGGGATCAGCCCCAGCATTTT. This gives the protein CASSREGDQPQHF.

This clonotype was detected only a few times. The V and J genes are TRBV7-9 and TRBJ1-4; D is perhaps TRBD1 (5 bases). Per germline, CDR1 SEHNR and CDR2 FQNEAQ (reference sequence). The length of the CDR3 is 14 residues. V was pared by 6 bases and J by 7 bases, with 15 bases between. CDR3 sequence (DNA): TGTGCCAGCAGAACCGACAAGGGGACTGAAAAACTGTTTTTT. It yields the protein CASRTDKGTEKLFF. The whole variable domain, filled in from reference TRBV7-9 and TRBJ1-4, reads DTGVSQNPRHKITKRGQNVTFRCDPISEHNRLYWYRQTLGQGPEFLTYFQNEAQLEKSRLLSDRFSAERPKGSFSTLEIQRTEQGDSAMYLCASRTDKGTEKLFFGSGTQLSVL.

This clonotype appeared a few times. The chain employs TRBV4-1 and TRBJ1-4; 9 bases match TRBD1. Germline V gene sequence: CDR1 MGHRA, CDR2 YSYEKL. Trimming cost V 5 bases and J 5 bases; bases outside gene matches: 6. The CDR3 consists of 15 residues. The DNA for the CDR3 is TGCGCCAGCAGCTTGACAGGGGGTGAGAATGAAAAACTGTTTTTT. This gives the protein CASSLTGGENEKLFF.

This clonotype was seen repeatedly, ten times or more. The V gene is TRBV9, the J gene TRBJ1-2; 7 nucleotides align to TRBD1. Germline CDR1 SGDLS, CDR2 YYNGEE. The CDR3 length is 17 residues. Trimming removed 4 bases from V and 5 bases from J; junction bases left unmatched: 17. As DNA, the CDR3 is TGTGCCAGCAGCATCGACAGGGATAATACCAGCTATTATGGCTACACCTTC. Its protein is CASSIDRDNTSYYGYTF.

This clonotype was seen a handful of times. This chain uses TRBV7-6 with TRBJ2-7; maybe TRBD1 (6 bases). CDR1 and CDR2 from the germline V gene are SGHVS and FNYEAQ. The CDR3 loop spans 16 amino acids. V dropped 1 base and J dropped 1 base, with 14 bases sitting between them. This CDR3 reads CASSLEMAGASYEQYF. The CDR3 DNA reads TGTGCCAGCAGCTTAGAAATGGCAGGGGCTTCCTACGAGCAGTACTTC.

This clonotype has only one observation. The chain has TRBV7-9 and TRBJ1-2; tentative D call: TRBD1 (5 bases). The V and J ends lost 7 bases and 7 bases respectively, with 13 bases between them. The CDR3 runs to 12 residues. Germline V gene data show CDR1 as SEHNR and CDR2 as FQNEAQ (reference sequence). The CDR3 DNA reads TGTGCCAGCACAGGGATTATGCCTGGCTACACCTTC. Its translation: CASTGIMPGYTF.

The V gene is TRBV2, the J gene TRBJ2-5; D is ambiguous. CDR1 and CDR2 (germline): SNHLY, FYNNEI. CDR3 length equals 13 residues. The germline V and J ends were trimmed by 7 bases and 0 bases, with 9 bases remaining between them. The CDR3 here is CASKRRYQETQYF. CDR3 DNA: TGTGCCAGCAAACGAAGATACCAAGAGACCCAGTACTTC. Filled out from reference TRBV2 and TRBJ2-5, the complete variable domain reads EPEVTQTPSHQVTQMGQEVILRCVPISNHLYFYWYRQILGQKVEFLVSFYNNEISEKSEIFDDQFSVERPDGSNFTLKIRSTKLEDSAMYFCASKRRYQETQYFGPGTRLLVL.

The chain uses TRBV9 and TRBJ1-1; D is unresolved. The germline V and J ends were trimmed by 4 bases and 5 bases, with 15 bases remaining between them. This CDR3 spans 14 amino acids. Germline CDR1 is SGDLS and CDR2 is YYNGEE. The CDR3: CASSPSGDGTEAFF. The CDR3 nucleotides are TGTGCCAGCAGCCCAAGTGGGGATGGTACTGAAGCTTTCTTT.

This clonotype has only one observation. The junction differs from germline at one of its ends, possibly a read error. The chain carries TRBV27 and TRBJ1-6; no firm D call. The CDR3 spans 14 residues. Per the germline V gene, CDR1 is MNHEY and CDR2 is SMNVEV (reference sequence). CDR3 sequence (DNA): TGTGCCAGCAGTTTACAGGCGATAAATTCAGCCCTCCACTTT. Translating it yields CASSLQAINSALHF.

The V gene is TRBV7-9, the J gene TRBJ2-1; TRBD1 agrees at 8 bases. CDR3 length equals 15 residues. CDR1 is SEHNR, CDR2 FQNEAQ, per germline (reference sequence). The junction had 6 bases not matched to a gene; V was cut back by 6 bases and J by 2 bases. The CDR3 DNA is TGTGCCAGCAGTCCCCAGGGGGCAACCTACAATGAGCAGTTCTTC. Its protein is CASSPQGATYNEQFF.

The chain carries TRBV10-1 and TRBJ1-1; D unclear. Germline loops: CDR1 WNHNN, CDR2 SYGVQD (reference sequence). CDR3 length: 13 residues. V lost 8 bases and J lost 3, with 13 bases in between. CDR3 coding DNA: TGCGCCAGCGGGATGACGGAGGACACTGAAGCTTTCTTT. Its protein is CASGMTEDTEAFF.

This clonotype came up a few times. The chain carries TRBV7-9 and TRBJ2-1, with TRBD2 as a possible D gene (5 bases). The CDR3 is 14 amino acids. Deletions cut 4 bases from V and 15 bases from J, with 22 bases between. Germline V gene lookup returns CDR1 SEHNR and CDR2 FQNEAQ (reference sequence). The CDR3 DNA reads TGTGCCAGCAGCTACCTGGAGGTAGGGTCAGAAGGGTTCTTC. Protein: CASSYLEVGSEGFF.

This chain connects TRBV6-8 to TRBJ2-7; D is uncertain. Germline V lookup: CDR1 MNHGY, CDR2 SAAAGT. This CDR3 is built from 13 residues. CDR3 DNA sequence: TGTACCAGCAGTTACTCGGCCCGAGACGAGCAGTACGTC. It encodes CTSSYSARDEQYV.

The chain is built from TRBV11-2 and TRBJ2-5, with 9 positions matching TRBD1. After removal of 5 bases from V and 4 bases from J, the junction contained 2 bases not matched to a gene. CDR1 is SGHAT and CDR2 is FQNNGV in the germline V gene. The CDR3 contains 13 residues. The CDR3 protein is CASSEDRGETQYF. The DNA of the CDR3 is TGTGCCAGCAGCGAGGACAGGGGAGAGACCCAGTACTTC.

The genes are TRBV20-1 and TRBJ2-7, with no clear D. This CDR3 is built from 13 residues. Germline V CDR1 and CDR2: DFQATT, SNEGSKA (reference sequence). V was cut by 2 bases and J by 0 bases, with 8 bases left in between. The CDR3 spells CSARSYYSYEQYF. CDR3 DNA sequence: TGCAGTGCTAGATCTTACTACTCCTACGAGCAGTACTTC.

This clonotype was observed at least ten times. The CDR3 DNA reads TGTGCCAGCAGCTTAGGTCTGGGGAACTACGAGCAGTACTTC. Amino acid sequence: CASSLGLGNYEQYF. The rearrangement joins TRBV7-2 to TRBJ2-7; D is undetermined. The V gene lost 1 base and the J gene lost 3 bases, with 10 bases spanning the gap. The CDR3 spans 14 residues. Germline V lookup: CDR1 SGHTA, CDR2 FQGNSA.

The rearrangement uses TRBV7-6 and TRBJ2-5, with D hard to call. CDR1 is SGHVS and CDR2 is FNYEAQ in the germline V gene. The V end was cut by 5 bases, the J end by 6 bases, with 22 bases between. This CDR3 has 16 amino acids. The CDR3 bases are TGTGCCAGCAGCGAGGTCGACTTGCCCCTAATGAAGACCCAGTACTTC. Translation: CASSEVDLPLMKTQYF. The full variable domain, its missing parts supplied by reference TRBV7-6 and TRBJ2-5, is GAGVSQSPRYKVTKRGQDVALRCDPISGHVSLYWYRQALGQGPEFLTYFNYEAQQDKSGLPNDRFSAERPEGSISTLTIQRTEQRDSAMYRCASSEVDLPLMKTQYFGPGTRLLVL.

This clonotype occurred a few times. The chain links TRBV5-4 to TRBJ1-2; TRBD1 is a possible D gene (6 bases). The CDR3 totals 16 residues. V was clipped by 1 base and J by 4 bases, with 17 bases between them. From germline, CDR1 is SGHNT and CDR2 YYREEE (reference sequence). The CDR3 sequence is CASSLPFGGHGYGYTF. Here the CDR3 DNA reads TGTGCCAGCAGCTTGCCGTTCGGGGGGCACGGCTATGGCTACACCTTC.

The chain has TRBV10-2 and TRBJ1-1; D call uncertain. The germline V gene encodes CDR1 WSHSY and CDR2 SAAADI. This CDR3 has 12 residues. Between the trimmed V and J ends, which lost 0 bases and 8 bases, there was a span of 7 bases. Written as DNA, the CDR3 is TGCGCCAGCAGTGAGTCTTCTGCCGAAGCTTTCTTT. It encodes CASSESSAEAFF.

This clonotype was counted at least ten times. The CDR3 region is CASSYSGIGGMNTEAFF. The CDR3 DNA sequence: TGTGCCAGCAGTTACAGTGGGATCGGCGGGATGAACACTGAAGCTTTCTTT. The V call is TRBV6-5, the J call TRBJ1-1; D remains ambiguous. The germline V gene encodes CDR1 MNHEY and CDR2 SVGAGI. V was trimmed by 2 bases and J by 0 bases, leaving 16 bases between them. This CDR3 spans 17 amino acids.